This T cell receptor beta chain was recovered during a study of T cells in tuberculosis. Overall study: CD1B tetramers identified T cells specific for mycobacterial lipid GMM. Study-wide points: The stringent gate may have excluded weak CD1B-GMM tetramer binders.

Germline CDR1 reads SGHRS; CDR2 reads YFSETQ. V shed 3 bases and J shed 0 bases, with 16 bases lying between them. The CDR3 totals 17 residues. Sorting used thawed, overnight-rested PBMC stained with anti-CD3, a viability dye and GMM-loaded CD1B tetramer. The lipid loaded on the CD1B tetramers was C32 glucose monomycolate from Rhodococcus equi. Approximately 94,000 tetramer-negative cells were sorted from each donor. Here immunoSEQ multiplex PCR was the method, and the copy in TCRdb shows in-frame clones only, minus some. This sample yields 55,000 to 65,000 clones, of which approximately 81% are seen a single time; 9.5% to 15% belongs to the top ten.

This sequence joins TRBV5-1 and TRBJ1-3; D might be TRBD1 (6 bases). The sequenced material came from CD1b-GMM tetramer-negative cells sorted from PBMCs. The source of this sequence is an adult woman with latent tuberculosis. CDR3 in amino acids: CASSSGGGGSSGNTIYF. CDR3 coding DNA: TGCGCCAGCAGCTCGGGAGGAGGGGGAAGCTCTGGAAACACCATATATTTT.